Listed below are T cell receptor beta chains from one sample, sequenced in a study of T cells in Graves' hyperthyroidism and ophthalmopathy. Using its own MiXCR run on the multiplex PCR reads, TCRdb lists one record per CDR3 protein. The sample contains about 700,000 distinct CDR3 sequences, 14% of which appear only once. Material: blood. The receptors shown here come from a woman between 18 and 29 years old with Graves' hyperthyroidism. Each CDR3 is given with its conserved first and last residue. A D gene is named only where the DNA matches it firmly. The size field is filled for only some rows; it gives once, few, many or a size class.

d_gene: -
v_gene: TRBV7-8
j_gene: TRBJ1-3
abundance: few
CDR3aa: CASSPTPFSGNTIYF
CDR3nt: TGTGCCAGCAGCCCGACACCCTTCTCTGGAAACACCATATATTTT

d_gene: -
v_gene: TRBV5-4
j_gene: TRBJ1-5
abundance: -
CDR3aa: CASRVIEQERGQPQHF
CDR3nt: TGTGCCAGCAGGGTTATCGAACAGGAAAGGGGTCAGCCCCAGCATTTT

d_gene: -
v_gene: TRBV30
j_gene: TRBJ2-1
abundance: few
CDR3aa: CAWDRSSYNEQFF
CDR3nt: TGTGCCTGGGACAGGAGCTCCTACAATGAGCAGTTCTTC

d_gene: -
v_gene: TRBV11-2
j_gene: TRBJ2-6
abundance: few
CDR3aa: CASSSLSGTLGSGANVLTF
CDR3nt: TGTGCCAGCAGCTCACTTAGTGGGACCCTCGGCTCTGGGGCCAACGTCCTGACTTTC

d_gene: -
v_gene: TRBV24-1
j_gene: TRBJ2-2
abundance: -
CDR3aa: CATSDLTPKSGELFF
CDR3nt: TGTGCCACCAGTGATTTGACGCCTAAGTCCGGGGAGCTGTTTTTT

d_gene: -
v_gene: TRBV19
j_gene: TRBJ2-1
abundance: many
CDR3aa: CASSIATWGSGYNEQFF
CDR3nt: TGTGCCAGTAGTATAGCTACCTGGGGGAGCGGCTACAATGAGCAGTTCTTC

d_gene: -
v_gene: TRBV3-1
j_gene: TRBJ1-1
abundance: many
CDR3aa: CASSLLPGSTEAFF
CDR3nt: TGTGCCAGCAGCCTCTTACCAGGGAGCACTGAAGCTTTCTTT

d_gene: -
v_gene: TRBV20-1
j_gene: TRBJ1-1
abundance: many
CDR3aa: CSAGGWTEAFF
CDR3nt: TGCAGTGCTGGGGGATGGACTGAAGCTTTCTTT

d_gene: -
v_gene: TRBV30
j_gene: TRBJ2-2
abundance: many
CDR3aa: CAWSSGTPNTGELFF
CDR3nt: TGTGCCTGGAGCTCCGGGACTCCGAACACCGGGGAGCTGTTTTTT

d_gene: -
v_gene: TRBV12-3/TRBV12-4
j_gene: TRBJ1-1
abundance: few
CDR3aa: CASSLAGPLRTEAFF
CDR3nt: TGTGCCAGCAGTTTAGCAGGACCCCTGAGGACTGAAGCTTTCTTT

d_gene: -
v_gene: TRBV20-1
j_gene: TRBJ2-5
abundance: -
CDR3aa: CSARDLVGAVETQYF
CDR3nt: TGCAGTGCTAGAGATCTGGTGGGAGCGGTCGAGACCCAGTACTTC

d_gene: TRBD2
v_gene: TRBV20-1
j_gene: TRBJ2-5
abundance: many
CDR3aa: CSAPLAGVKETQYF
CDR3nt: TGCAGTGCGCCACTAGCGGGAGTCAAAGAGACCCAGTACTTC

d_gene: -
v_gene: TRBV4-2
j_gene: TRBJ1-5
abundance: many
CDR3aa: CASSQNHRVDQPQHF
CDR3nt: TGTGCCAGCAGCCAAAACCACAGGGTGGATCAGCCCCAGCATTTT

d_gene: TRBD1
v_gene: TRBV2
j_gene: TRBJ1-2
abundance: many
CDR3aa: CASRRDRGAGYTF
CDR3nt: TGTGCCAGCAGACGGGACAGGGGCGCTGGCTACACCTTC

d_gene: TRBD1
v_gene: TRBV5-8
j_gene: TRBJ1-5
abundance: few
CDR3aa: CASSGHRGLLSNQPQHF
CDR3nt: TGTGCCAGCAGCGGCCACAGGGGATTGTTGAGCAATCAGCCCCAGCATTTT

d_gene: -
v_gene: TRBV20-1
j_gene: TRBJ2-7
abundance: many
CDR3aa: CSAPKRSGYEQYF
CDR3nt: TGCAGTGCTCCGAAACGGAGTGGCTACGAGCAGTACTTC

d_gene: TRBD2
v_gene: TRBV2
j_gene: TRBJ2-7
abundance: many
CDR3aa: CASSDERESEQYF
CDR3nt: TGTGCCAGCAGTGACGAGCGGGAATCCGAGCAGTACTTC

d_gene: -
v_gene: TRBV18
j_gene: TRBJ1-1
abundance: many
CDR3aa: CASSPPNVVEAFF
CDR3nt: TGTGCCAGCTCACCACCGAACGTAGTCGAAGCTTTCTTT

d_gene: -
v_gene: TRBV5-1
j_gene: TRBJ1-6
abundance: -
CDR3aa: CASSFEGWNSPLHF
CDR3nt: TGCGCCAGCAGCTTTGAGGGTTGGAATTCACCCCTCCACTTT

d_gene: TRBD2
v_gene: TRBV7-9
j_gene: TRBJ2-1
abundance: many
CDR3aa: CASSLGRLAGDYNEQFF
CDR3nt: TGTGCCAGCAGCTTAGGTCGACTAGCGGGTGACTACAATGAGCAGTTCTTC

d_gene: TRBD1
v_gene: TRBV20-1
j_gene: TRBJ1-5
abundance: -
CDR3aa: CSAAGTGDNQPQHF
CDR3nt: TGCAGTGCTGCCGGGACAGGGGACAATCAGCCCCAGCATTTT

d_gene: -
v_gene: TRBV7-9
j_gene: TRBJ2-5
abundance: -
CDR3aa: CASSPGPGHRIETQYF
CDR3nt: TGTGCCAGCAGCCCTGGCCCGGGACACCGAATTGAGACCCAGTACTTC

d_gene: TRBD2
v_gene: TRBV3-1
j_gene: TRBJ2-1
abundance: many
CDR3aa: CASSQSGRNNEQFF
CDR3nt: TGTGCCAGCAGCCAAAGCGGGAGGAACAATGAGCAGTTCTTC

d_gene: -
v_gene: TRBV28
j_gene: TRBJ2-7
abundance: -
CDR3aa: CASSSLPKQYF
CDR3nt: TGTGCCAGCAGTTCACTACCGAAGCAGTACTTC

d_gene: TRBD2
v_gene: TRBV10-2
j_gene: TRBJ2-1
abundance: few
CDR3aa: CASSATGRLAGGVNEQFF
CDR3nt: TGCGCCAGCAGTGCGACAGGAAGACTAGCGGGAGGGGTCAATGAGCAGTTCTTC